The 20 T cell receptor beta chains below were found in one sample sequenced in a study of OX40 agonist ivuxolimab in advanced cancers. Some clones are missing from TCRdb's copy, which holds only in-frame ones; the method was immunoSEQ multiplex PCR. The table has 45,000 to 50,000 clones, around nine tenths seen once. This material consisted of CD4+ or CD8+ T cells sorted from blood, taken in a trial of the OX40 agonist ivuxolimab. The receptors were gathered from an adult with an advanced solid tumor such as melanoma, head and neck, liver or kidney cancer.

This chain links TRBV2 with TRBJ2-5; D call uncertain. CDR3 length: 11 residues. In germline, CDR1 is SNHLY, CDR2 FYNNEI. Deletions cut 6 bases from V and 3 bases from J, with 5 bases between. CDR3 residues: CASSLKETQYF. DNA for the CDR3: TGTGCCAGCAGCTTAAAAGAGACCCAGTACTTC.

This rearrangement joins TRBV11-3 to TRBJ1-1; tentative D call: TRBD1 (6 bases). Trimming cost V 1 base and J 3 bases, with 9 bases left between them. The CDR3 runs 14 residues. Germline values: CDR1 SGHNT, CDR2 YENEEA. CDR3 DNA sequence: TGTGCCAGCAGCTTAGGGCAGGGGTACACTGAAGCTTTCTTT. This encodes CASSLGQGYTEAFF.

The chain carries TRBV5-1 and TRBJ1-4; 10 nucleotides agree with TRBD1. The CDR3 is made up of 15 amino acids. The J segment lost 2 bases and the V segment lost 3 bases, leaving 1 base of the junction unmatched. The germline V gene encodes CDR1 SGHRS and CDR2 YFSETQ. CDR3 nucleotide sequence: TGCGCCAGCAGCTGGGGACAGGGGACTAATGAAAAACTGTTTTTT. This encodes CASSWGQGTNEKLFF.

V is TRBV6-5 and J is TRBJ2-3; TRBD1 matches at 10 bases. V dropped 0 bases and J dropped 4; count of bases not matched to a gene: 1. The CDR3 consists of 15 residues. The V gene's germline CDR1 is MNHEY and CDR2 SVGAGI. The CDR3, as DNA: TGTGCCAGCAGTTACTCAGGGACAGGGGCAGATACGCAGTATTTT. Translation gives CASSYSGTGADTQYF.

This clone was counted once. The chain recombines TRBV7-3 with TRBJ2-1; 7 nucleotides align to TRBD1. V trimming: 4 bases; J trimming: 10 bases; junction bases outside the gene matches: 10. CDR1 is SGHTA and CDR2 is FQGTGA in the germline V gene. This CDR3 spans 14 amino acids. For the CDR3, the DNA is TGTGCCAGCAGCTCTGGCCGGGACAGTAGGGAGCAGTTCTTC. Translating gives CASSSGRDSREQFF.

The V call is TRBV5-5, the J call TRBJ2-6; no clear D. The germline CDR1 and CDR2 sequences are SGHKS and YYEKEE (reference sequence). CDR3 length equals 13 residues. V was pared by 4 bases and J by 3 bases, with 5 bases between. The CDR3, as DNA: TGTGCCAGCAGCGAAATTGGGGCCAACGTCCTGACTTTC. It encodes CASSEIGANVLTF.

This rearrangement joins TRBV10-3 to TRBJ2-2; TRBD2 might be the D (6 bases). Germline CDR1 is ENHRY and CDR2 is SYGVKD. There are 16 residues in the CDR3. Trimming removed 3 bases from V and 2 bases from J, with 13 bases in between. The CDR3 DNA follows: TGTGCCATCAGTGACGGTCCGGGGGTCAACACCGGGGAGCTGTTTTTT. It codes for CAISDGPGVNTGELFF.

The gene calls are TRBV2 and TRBJ2-1; no clear D. The V gene lost 4 bases and the J gene lost 3 bases, with 16 bases spanning the gap. Germline lookup yields CDR1 SNHLY and CDR2 FYNNEI. CDR3 length: 16 amino acids. The CDR3 DNA reads TGTGCCAGCAGTGGGCTAAGGAAACCTTTCTACAATGAGCAGTTCTTC. It translates to CASSGLRKPFYNEQFF. The entire variable domain, with the rest obtained from reference TRBV2 and TRBJ2-1, is as follows: EPEVTQTPSHQVTQMGQEVILRCVPISNHLYFYWYRQILGQKVEFLVSFYNNEISEKSEIFDDQFSVERPDGSNFTLKIRSTKLEDSAMYFCASSGLRKPFYNEQFFGPGTRLTVL.

The chain has TRBV15 and TRBJ1-3; D unclear. Germline assignment: CDR1 LNHNV and CDR2 YYDKDF (reference sequence). The CDR3 consists of 15 residues. V lost 4 bases, J lost 0 bases, and 10 bases lay in between. CDR3 loop: CATSTRHFSGNTIYF. In DNA, the CDR3 is TGTGCCACCAGCACCCGACACTTCTCTGGAAACACCATATATTTT.

This clone was recorded once. The V gene is TRBV6-5, the J gene TRBJ2-7; D remains ambiguous. V was shortened by 6 bases and J by 2 bases, with 8 bases between the two germline ends. Germline V gene lookup returns CDR1 MNHEY and CDR2 SVGAGI. This CDR3 is built from 12 residues. The DNA of the CDR3 is TGTGCCAGCAGGTCTATTACCTACGAGCAGTACTTC. Its translation: CASRSITYEQYF.

This clone appeared a single time. This chain links TRBV9 with TRBJ2-1, with D uncertain. The CDR3 is 12 residues long. Trimming cost V 3 bases and J 13 bases, with 14 bases left between them. Germline CDR1 SGDLS, CDR2 YYNGEE. The CDR3 loop is CASSGGPRSQFF. Written as DNA, the CDR3 is TGTGCCAGCAGCGGAGGACCTAGGTCCCAGTTCTTC.

The CDR3 loop is CASRTTNTGELFF. The DNA of the CDR3 is TGTGCCAGCAGGACTACGAACACCGGGGAGCTGTTTTTT. The genes are TRBV28 and TRBJ2-2; D is possibly TRBD2 (5 bases). Trimming cost V 6 bases and J 0 bases, with 5 bases left between them. CDR3 length: 13 residues. In germline, CDR1 is MDHEN, CDR2 SYDVKM.

The chain carries TRBV10-2 and TRBJ2-1, with D possibly matching TRBD2 (6 bases). Germline CDR1 WSHSY, CDR2 SAAADI. V was cut by 7 bases and J by 10 bases, with 23 bases left in between. CDR3 size: 15 residues. The CDR3 region is CASKHGTAALGEQFF. In DNA form, the CDR3 reads TGCGCCAGCAAGCACGGGACTGCGGCCTTGGGAGAGCAGTTCTTC.

The CDR3 bases are TGTGCCAGCTCTCCGACCGTCTCTTGGGACGAGCAGTACTTC. This codes for CASSPTVSWDEQYF. The chain is built from TRBV18 and TRBJ2-7; D unclear. Trimming took 6 bases from V and 5 from J, leaving 17 bases between them. This CDR3 comprises 14 residues. CDR1 is KGHSH, CDR2 LQKENI, per germline.

This sequence joins TRBV6-5 and TRBJ1-2; D uncertain. CDR1 is MNHEY, CDR2 SVGAGI, per germline. Trimming left V 0 bases short and J 7 bases short, with 18 bases between. The CDR3 runs 16 residues. The CDR3 is CASSYSYARGMAGYTF. CDR3 bases: TGTGCCAGCAGTTACTCGTACGCCCGGGGAATGGCTGGCTACACCTTC.

The V gene is TRBV5-4, the J gene TRBJ2-7; D not certain. Germline CDR1 is SGHNT and CDR2 is YYREEE (reference sequence). The CDR3 has 14 residues. Trimming removed 4 bases from V and 8 bases from J, with 19 bases in between. The CDR3 region is CASSPAGSRRQQYF. CDR3 DNA: TGTGCCAGCAGCCCTGCAGGCTCTAGAAGGCAGCAGTACTTC.

This clone was observed a single time. The CDR3 DNA follows: TGTGCCAGCAGTTTATCGTATCAGGGGCACGAGCAGTTCTTC. Amino acids: CASSLSYQGHEQFF. The V call is TRBV27, the J call TRBJ2-1; possible D gene TRBD1, 6 bases. Trimming pared 0 bases from V and 10 bases from J, leaving 13 bases between. The CDR3 has 14 residues. Germline V gene sequence: CDR1 MNHEY, CDR2 SMNVEV (reference sequence).

The V call is TRBV7-2, the J call TRBJ1-2; D not resolved. Per germline, CDR1 SGHTA and CDR2 FQGNSA. The CDR3 covers 13 residues. The ends were cut back, 4 bases at V and 0 bases at J, with 6 bases in the middle. The CDR3 nucleotides read TGTGCCAGCAGCTCCGGCTCTAACTATGGCTACACCTTC. Translation gives CASSSGSNYGYTF.

The chain recombines TRBV5-1 with TRBJ2-5, with D unclear. The V and J ends lost 4 bases and 5 bases respectively, with 15 bases between them. CDR3 length: 14 amino acids. Per germline, CDR1 SGHRS and CDR2 YFSETQ. The CDR3 is CASSTIGIGETQYF. As DNA, the CDR3 is TGCGCCAGCAGCACAATAGGGATTGGGGAGACCCAGTACTTC.

The rearrangement links TRBV5-1 to TRBJ1-4; D uncertain. V was shortened by 0 bases and J by 0 bases, with 9 bases between the two germline ends. Germline V gene data show CDR1 as SGHRS and CDR2 as YFSETQ. There are 16 residues in the CDR3. The chain's CDR3 is CASSLGTHATNEKLFF. The DNA for the CDR3 is TGCGCCAGCAGCTTGGGGACGCATGCAACTAATGAAAAACTGTTTTTT.